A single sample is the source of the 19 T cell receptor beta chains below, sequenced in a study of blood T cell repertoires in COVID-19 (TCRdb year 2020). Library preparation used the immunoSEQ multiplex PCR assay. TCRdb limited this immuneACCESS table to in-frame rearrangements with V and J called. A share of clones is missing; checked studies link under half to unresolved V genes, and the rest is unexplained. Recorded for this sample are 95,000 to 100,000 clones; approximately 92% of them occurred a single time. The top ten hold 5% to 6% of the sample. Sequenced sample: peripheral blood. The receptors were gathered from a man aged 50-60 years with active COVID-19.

CDR3 residues: CSAPQGYGYTF. As DNA, the CDR3 is TGCAGTGCTCCACAGGGCTATGGCTACACCTTC. The gene calls are TRBV20-1 and TRBJ1-2, with a tentative D call TRBD1 (6 bases). The germline V and J ends were trimmed by 5 bases and 4 bases, with 8 bases remaining between them. Looked up from germline, CDR1 is DFQATT and CDR2 is SNEGSKA (reference sequence). The CDR3 sequence is 11 residues long.

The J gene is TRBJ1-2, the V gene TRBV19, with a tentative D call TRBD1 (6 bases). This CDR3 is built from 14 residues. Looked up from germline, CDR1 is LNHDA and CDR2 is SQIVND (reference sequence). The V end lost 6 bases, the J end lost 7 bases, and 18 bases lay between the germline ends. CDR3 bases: TGTGCCAGTAGCTCCAGGGGTAAAGTTTTTGGCTACACCTTC. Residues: CASSSRGKVFGYTF.

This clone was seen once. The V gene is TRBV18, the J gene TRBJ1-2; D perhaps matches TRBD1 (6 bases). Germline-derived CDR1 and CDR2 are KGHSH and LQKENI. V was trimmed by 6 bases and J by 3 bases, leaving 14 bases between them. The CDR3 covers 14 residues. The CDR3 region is CASSRTGPDYGYTF. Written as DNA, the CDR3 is TGTGCCAGCTCGCGAACAGGGCCCGACTATGGCTACACCTTC.

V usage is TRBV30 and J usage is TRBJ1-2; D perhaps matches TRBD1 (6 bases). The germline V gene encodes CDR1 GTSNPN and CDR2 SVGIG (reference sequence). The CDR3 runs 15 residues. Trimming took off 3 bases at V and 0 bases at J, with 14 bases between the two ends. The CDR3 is CAWRVQGISNYGYTF. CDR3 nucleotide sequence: TGTGCCTGGAGGGTGCAGGGGATCTCTAACTATGGCTACACCTTC.

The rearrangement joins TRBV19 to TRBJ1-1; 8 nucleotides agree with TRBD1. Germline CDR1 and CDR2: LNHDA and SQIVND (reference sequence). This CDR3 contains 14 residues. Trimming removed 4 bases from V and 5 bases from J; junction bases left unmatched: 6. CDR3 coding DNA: TGTGCCAGTAGTAAGGACAGGGACGGAACTGAAGCTTTCTTT. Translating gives CASSKDRDGTEAFF.

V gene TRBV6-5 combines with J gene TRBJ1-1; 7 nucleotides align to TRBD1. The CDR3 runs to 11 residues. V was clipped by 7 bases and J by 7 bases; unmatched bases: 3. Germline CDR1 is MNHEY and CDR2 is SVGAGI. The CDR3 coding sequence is TGTGCCAGCATAAGGGACAGTGAAGCTTTCTTT. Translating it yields CASIRDSEAFF.

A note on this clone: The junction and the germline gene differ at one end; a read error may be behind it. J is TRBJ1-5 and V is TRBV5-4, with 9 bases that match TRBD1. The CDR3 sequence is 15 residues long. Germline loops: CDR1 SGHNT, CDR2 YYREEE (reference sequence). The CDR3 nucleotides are TGTGCCAGCAGTTTGGACAGGGGACCGTATCAGCCCCAGCATTTT. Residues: CASSLDRGPYQPQHF.

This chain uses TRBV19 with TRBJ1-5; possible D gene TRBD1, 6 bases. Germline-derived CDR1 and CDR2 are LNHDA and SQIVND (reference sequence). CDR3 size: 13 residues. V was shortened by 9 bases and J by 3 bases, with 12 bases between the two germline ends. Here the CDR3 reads CASQDRFNQPQHF. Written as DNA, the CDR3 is TGTGCCAGCCAAGACAGGTTCAATCAGCCCCAGCATTTT.

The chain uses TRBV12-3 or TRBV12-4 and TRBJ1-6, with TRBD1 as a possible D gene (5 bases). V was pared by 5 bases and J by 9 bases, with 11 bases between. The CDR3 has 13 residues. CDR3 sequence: CASSPTQGSPLHF. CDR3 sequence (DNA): TGTGCCAGCAGTCCGACCCAGGGTTCACCCCTCCACTTT.

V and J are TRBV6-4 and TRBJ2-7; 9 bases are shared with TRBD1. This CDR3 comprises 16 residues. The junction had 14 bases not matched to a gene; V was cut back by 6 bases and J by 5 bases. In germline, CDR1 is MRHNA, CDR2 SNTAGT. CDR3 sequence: CASRKGTGRQFDEQYF. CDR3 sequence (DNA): TGTGCCAGCAGAAAAGGGACAGGGCGGCAATTCGACGAGCAGTACTTC.

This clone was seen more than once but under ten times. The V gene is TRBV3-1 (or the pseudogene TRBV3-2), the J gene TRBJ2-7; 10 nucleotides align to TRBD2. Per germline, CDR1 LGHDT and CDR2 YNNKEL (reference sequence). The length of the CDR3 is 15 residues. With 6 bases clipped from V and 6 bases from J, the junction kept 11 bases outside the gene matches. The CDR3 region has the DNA TGTGCCAGCAGTCCGGGACTAGCGATCCTGGGCGAGCAGTACTTC. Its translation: CASSPGLAILGEQYF.

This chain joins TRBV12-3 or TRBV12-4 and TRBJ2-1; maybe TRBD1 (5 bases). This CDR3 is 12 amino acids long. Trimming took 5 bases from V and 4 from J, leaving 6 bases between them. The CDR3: CASSRQYNEQFF. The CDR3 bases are TGTGCCAGCAGTCGACAGTACAATGAGCAGTTCTTC.

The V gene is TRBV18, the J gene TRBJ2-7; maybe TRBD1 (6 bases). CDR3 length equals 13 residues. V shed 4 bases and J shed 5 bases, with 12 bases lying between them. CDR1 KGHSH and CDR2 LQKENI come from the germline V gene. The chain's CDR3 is CASSLGQSDEQYF. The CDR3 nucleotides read TGTGCCAGCTCACTAGGACAGTCGGACGAGCAGTACTTC.

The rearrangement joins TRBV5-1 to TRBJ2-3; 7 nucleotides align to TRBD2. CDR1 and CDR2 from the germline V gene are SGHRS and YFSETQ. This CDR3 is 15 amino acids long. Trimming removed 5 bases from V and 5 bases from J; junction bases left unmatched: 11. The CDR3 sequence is CASRELADGVDTQYF. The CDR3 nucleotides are TGCGCCAGCAGGGAGCTAGCGGATGGGGTAGATACGCAGTATTTT.

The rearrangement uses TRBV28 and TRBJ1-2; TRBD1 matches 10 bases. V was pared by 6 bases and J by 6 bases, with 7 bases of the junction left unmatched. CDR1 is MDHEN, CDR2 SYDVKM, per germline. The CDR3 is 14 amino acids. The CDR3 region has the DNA TGTGCCAGCAGGGGGACAGGGGAGTGGAATGGCTACACCTTC. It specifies CASRGTGEWNGYTF.

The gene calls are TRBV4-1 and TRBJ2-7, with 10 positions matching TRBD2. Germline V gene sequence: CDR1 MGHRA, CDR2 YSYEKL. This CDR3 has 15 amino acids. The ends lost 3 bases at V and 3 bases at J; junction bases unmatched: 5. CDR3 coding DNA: TGCGCCAGCAGCCATATACTAGCGGGGCACTACGAGCAGTACTTC. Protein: CASSHILAGHYEQYF.

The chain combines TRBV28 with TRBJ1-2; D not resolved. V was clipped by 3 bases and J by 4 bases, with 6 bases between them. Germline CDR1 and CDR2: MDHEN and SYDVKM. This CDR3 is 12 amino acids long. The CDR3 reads CASSLGAYGYTF. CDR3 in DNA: TGTGCCAGCAGTTTGGGAGCCTATGGCTACACCTTC.

The CDR3 spells CASSLSQGGTYGYTF. The CDR3, as DNA: TGTGCCAGCAGTTTATCACAGGGGGGGACCTATGGCTACACCTTC. V gene TRBV28 combines with J gene TRBJ1-2; 8 nucleotides line up with TRBD1. Germline loops: CDR1 MDHEN, CDR2 SYDVKM. The CDR3 has 15 residues. Trimming took 1 base from V and 4 from J; bases not matched to a gene: 5.

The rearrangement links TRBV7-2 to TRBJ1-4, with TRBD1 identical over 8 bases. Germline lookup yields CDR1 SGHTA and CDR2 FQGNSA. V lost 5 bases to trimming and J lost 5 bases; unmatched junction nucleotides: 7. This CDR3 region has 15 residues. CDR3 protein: CASSAQTGENEKLFF. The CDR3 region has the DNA TGTGCCAGCAGCGCCCAGACAGGGGAGAATGAAAAACTGTTTTTT.